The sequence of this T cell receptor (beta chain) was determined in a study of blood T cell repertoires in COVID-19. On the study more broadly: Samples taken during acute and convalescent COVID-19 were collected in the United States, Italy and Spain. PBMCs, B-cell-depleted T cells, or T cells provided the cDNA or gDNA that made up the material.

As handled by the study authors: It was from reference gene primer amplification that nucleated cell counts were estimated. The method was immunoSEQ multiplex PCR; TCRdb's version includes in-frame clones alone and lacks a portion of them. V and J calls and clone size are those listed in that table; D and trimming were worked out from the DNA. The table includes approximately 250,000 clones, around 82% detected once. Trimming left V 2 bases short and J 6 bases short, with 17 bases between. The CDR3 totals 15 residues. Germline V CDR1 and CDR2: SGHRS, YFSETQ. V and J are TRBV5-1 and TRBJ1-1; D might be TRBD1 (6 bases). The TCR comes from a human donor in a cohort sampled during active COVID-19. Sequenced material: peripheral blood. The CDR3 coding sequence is TGCGCCAGCAGCTTCTCTGCAGGGGTATTATCTGAAGCTTTCTTT. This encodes CASSFSAGVLSEAFF. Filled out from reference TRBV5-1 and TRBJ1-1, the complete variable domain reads KAGVTQTPRYLIKTRGQQVTLSCSPISGHRSVSWYQQTPGQGLQFLFEYFSETQRNKGNFPGRFSGRQFSNSRSEMNVSTLELGDSALYLCASSFSAGVLSEAFFGQGTRLTVV.